A selection of T cell receptor beta chains follows, all from one sample in a study of T cell responses to AZD1222 COVID-19 vaccine. TCRdb's table, derived via immunoSEQ multiplex PCR, lists solely in-frame clones and lacks some. The table lists about 72,000 clones, around 86% of them singletons. Material: peripheral blood, obtained on day 0 of AZD1222 vaccination. The source is an adult in good health. The CDR3 runs from the conserved cysteine through the conserved F or W. D genes are given only for firm matches. Clone size appears in some rows only: once, few, many, or a class for an expanded clone.

abundance	v_gene	d_gene	j_gene	CDR3nt	CDR3aa
few	TRBV21-1	NA	TRBJ1-2	TGTGCCAGCAGCAACAGGGTTTATGGCTACACCTTC	CASSNRVYGYTF
NA	TRBV3-1/TRBV3-2	NA	TRBJ2-1	TGTGCCAGCAGCCGAGGGTACAATGAGCAGTTCTTC	CASSRGYNEQFF
NA	TRBV12-3/TRBV12-4	NA	TRBJ2-7	TGTGCCAGCAGTTTACTCCGCTACGAGCAGTACTTC	CASSLLRYEQYF
NA	TRBV11-2	NA	TRBJ1-2	TGTGCCAGCAGCTTAGATCTTTTCTATGGCTACACCTTC	CASSLDLFYGYTF
NA	TRBV27	NA	TRBJ2-7	TGTGCCAGCAGTTTCCGGGATTCAAAGCAGTACTTC	CASSFRDSKQYF
NA	TRBV7-2	NA	TRBJ1-2	TGTGCCAGCAGCTTAGTAGGGGACAAAGCGACCTTC	CASSLVGDKATF
NA	TRBV28	NA	TRBJ2-1	TGTGCCAGCAGTTTAGGCAATGAGCAGTTCTTC	CASSLGNEQFF
NA	TRBV29-1	NA	TRBJ1-2	TGCAGCGTTGAAAAGCCACCCGGATATGGCTACACCTTC	CSVEKPPGYGYTF
NA	TRBV3-1/TRBV3-2	NA	TRBJ2-5	TGTGCCAGCAGAGTAGTGGGGAGGGAGACCCAGTACTTC	CASRVVGRETQYF
NA	TRBV28	NA	TRBJ1-1	TGTGCCAGCAGTTTGCCAGGGAAATACACTGAAGCTTTCTTT	CASSLPGKYTEAFF
NA	TRBV5-1	NA	TRBJ1-6	TGCGCCAGCAGCCAGCACTACACAGGCGGGGAGGCAAGACCCCTCCACTTT	CASSQHYTGGEARPLHF
NA	TRBV30	NA	TRBJ1-1	TGTGCCTGGAACCCCTCGGAGAACACTGAAGCTTTCTTT	CAWNPSENTEAFF
NA	TRBV7-2	TRBD2	TRBJ2-1	TGTGCCAGCAGCTTAGCTGGAGCGGGGGGCAATGAGCAGTTCTTC	CASSLAGAGGNEQFF
few	TRBV7-9	TRBD1	TRBJ1-2	TGTGCCAGCAGCTTATGGGCCGGGACAGAGGGGAATGATGGCTACACCTTC	CASSLWAGTEGNDGYTF
NA	TRBV7-8	NA	TRBJ2-3	TGTGCCAGCAGCCCCCGTCGGGACTCGACTAGCACAGATACGCAGTATTTT	CASSPRRDSTSTDTQYF
NA	TRBV7-3	NA	TRBJ1-2	TGTGCCAGCAGCGACGACCTTTCAGATGGCTACACCTTC	CASSDDLSDGYTF
NA	TRBV7-6	NA	TRBJ2-1	TGTGCCAGCAGCTTTGACGTGCTAAGCTCCTACAATGAGCAGTTCTTC	CASSFDVLSSYNEQFF
NA	TRBV7-2	NA	TRBJ1-3	TGTGCCAGCAGCTTAGCAGGGTCTGGAAACACCATATATTTT	CASSLAGSGNTIYF
NA	TRBV4-1	NA	TRBJ1-4	TGCGCCAGCAGCCAAGGGGAAAGGGCAACTAATGAAAAACTGTTTTTT	CASSQGERATNEKLFF
NA	TRBV11-2	NA	TRBJ1-4	TGTGCCAGCAGCTCCATCACCGGACGTCCTGAAAAACTGTTTTTT	CASSSITGRPEKLFF
NA	TRBV6-4	NA	TRBJ2-3	TGTGCCAGCAGTGATCGATTCGGGGATACGCAGTATTTT	CASSDRFGDTQYF
NA	TRBV14	NA	TRBJ2-1	TGTGCCAGCAGCGGCCACTTAGCGCTGAATGAGCAGTTCTTC	CASSGHLALNEQFF
NA	TRBV19	TRBD2	TRBJ2-7	TGTGCCAGTAGTTCAGTAGCGGGGGCCTACGAGCAGTACTTC	CASSSVAGAYEQYF
NA	TRBV7-9	NA	TRBJ2-2	TGTGCCAGCTTCGCGGGTACCGGGGAGCTGTTTTTT	CASFAGTGELFF
once	TRBV7-9	TRBD2	TRBJ2-2	TGTGCCAGCAGCCCGAGTGAGCGGGGGGGCCCGAACACCGGGGAGCTGTTTTTT	CASSPSERGGPNTGELFF